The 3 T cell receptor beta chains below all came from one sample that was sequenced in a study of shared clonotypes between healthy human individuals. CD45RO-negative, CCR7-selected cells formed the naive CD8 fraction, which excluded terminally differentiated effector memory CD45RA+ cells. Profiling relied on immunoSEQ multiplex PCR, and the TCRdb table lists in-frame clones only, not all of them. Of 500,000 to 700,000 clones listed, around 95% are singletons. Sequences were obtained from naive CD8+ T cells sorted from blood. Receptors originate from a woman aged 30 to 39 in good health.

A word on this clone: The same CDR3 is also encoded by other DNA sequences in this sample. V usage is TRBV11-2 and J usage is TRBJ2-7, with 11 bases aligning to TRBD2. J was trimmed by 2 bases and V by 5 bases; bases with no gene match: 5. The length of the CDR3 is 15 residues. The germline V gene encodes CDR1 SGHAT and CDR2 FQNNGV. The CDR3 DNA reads TGTGCCAGCAGCCTGGGACTAGCGGCTACCTACGAGCAGTACTTC. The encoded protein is CASSLGLAATYEQYF.

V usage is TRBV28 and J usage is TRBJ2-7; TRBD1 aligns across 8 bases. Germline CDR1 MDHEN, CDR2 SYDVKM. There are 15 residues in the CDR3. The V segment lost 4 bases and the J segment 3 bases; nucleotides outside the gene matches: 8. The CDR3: CASSSQGQEFYEQYF. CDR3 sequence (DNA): TGTGCCAGCAGTTCACAGGGACAGGAGTTCTACGAGCAGTACTTC.

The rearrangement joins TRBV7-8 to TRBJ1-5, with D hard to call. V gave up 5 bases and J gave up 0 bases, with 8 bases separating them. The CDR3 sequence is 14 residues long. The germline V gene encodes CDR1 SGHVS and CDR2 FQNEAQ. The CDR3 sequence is CASSQWDSNQPQHF. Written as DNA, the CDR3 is TGTGCCAGCAGCCAATGGGATAGCAATCAGCCCCAGCATTTT. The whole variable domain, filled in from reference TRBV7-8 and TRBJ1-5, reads GAGVSQSPRYKVAKRGQDVALRCDPISGHVSLFWYQQALGQGPEFLTYFQNEAQLDKSGLPSDRFFAERPEGSVSTLKIQRTQQEDSAVYLCASSQWDSNQPQHFGDGTRLSIL.